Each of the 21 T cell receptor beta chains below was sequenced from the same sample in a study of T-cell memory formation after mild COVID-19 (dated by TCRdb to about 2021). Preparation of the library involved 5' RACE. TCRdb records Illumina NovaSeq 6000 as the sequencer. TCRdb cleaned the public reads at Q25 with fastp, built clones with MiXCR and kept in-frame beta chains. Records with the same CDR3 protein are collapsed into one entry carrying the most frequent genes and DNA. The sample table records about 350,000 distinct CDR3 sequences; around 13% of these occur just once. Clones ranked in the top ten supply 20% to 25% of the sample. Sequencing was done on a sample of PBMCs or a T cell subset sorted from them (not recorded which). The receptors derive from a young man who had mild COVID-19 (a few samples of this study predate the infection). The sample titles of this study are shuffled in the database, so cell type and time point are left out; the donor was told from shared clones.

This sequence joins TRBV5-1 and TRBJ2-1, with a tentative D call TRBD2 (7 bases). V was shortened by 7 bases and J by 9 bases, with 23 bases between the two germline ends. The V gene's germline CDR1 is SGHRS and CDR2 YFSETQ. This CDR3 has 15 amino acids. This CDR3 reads CASCWRGNGGGEQFF. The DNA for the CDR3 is TGCGCCAGCTGTTGGCGGGGGAATGGAGGGGGTGAGCAGTTCTTC.

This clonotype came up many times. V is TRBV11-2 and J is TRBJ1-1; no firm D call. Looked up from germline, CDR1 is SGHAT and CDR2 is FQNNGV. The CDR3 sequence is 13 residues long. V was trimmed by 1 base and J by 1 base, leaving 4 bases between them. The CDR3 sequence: CASSLVRNTEAFF. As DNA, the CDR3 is TGTGCCAGCAGCTTAGTGAGGAACACTGAAGCTTTCTTT.

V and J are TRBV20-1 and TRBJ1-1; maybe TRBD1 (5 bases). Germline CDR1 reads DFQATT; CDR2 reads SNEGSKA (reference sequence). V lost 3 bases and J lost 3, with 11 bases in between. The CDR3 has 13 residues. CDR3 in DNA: TGCAGTGCTAGTAGACAGACTTACACTGAAGCTTTCTTT. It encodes CSASRQTYTEAFF.

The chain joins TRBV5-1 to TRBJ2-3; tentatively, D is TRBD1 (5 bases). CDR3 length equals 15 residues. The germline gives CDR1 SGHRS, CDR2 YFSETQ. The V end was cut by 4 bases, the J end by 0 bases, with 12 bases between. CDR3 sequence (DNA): TGCGCCAGCAGCCAGGACACCTCTAGCACAGATACGCAGTATTTT. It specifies CASSQDTSSTDTQYF.

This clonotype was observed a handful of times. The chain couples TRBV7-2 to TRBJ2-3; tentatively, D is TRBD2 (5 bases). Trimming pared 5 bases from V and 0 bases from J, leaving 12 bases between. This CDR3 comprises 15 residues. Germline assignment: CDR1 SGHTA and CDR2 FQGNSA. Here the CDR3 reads CASSPRRYSTDTQYF. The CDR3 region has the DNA TGTGCCAGCAGCCCCCGGAGGTACAGCACAGATACGCAGTATTTT.

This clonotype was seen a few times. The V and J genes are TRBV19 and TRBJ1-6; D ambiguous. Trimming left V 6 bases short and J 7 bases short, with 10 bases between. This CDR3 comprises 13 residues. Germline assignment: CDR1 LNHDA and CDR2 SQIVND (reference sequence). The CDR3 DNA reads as TGTGCCAGTAGCCTCGGATCCAATTCACCCCTCCACTTT. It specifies CASSLGSNSPLHF.

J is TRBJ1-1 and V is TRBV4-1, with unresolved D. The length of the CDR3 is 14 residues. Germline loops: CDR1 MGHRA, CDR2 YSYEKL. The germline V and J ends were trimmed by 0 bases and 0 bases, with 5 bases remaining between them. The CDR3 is CASSQDLMNTEAFF. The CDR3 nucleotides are TGCGCCAGCAGCCAAGATCTGATGAACACTGAAGCTTTCTTT.

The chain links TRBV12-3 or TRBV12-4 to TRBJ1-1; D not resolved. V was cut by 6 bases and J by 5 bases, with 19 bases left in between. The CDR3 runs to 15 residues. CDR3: CASSPVPHPGTEAFF. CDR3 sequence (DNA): TGTGCCAGCAGCCCCGTGCCCCATCCGGGGACTGAAGCTTTCTTT.

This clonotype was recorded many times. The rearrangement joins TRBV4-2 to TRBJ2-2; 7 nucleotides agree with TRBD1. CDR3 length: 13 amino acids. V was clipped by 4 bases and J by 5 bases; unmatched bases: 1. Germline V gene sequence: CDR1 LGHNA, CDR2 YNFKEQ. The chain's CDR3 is CASSRQGTGELFF. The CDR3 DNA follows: TGTGCCAGCAGCCGACAGGGAACCGGGGAGCTGTTTTTT.

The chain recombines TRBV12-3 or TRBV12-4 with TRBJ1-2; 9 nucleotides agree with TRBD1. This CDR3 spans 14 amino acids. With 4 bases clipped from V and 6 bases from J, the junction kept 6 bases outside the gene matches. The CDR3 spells CASSSGQGGDGYTF. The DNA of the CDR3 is TGTGCCAGCAGTTCGGGACAGGGAGGAGATGGCTACACCTTC.

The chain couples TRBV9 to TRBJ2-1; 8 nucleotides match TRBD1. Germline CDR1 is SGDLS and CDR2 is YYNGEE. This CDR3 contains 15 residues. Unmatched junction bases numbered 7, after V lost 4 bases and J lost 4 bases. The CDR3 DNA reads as TGTGCCAGCAGCCCACGGACAGGGAATTACAATGAGCAGTTCTTC. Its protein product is CASSPRTGNYNEQFF.

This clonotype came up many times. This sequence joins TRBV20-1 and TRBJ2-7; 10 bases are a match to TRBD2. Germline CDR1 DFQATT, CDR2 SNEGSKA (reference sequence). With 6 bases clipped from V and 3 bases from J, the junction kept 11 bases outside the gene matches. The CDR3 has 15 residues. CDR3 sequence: CSARFSGGAIYEQYV. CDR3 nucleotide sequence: TGCAGTGCACGATTCAGCGGGGGGGCGATCTACGAGCAGTACGTC.

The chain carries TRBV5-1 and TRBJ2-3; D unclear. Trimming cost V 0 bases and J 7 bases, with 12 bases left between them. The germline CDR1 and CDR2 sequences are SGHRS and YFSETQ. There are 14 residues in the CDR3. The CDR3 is CASSLGGPQNTQYF. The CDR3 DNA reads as TGCGCCAGCAGCTTGGGAGGACCTCAAAATACGCAGTATTTT.

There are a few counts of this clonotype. CDR3 sequence reads: CASSFKGAGGSPLHF. The DNA of the CDR3 is TGTGCCAGCAGTTTTAAGGGGGCAGGGGGGTCACCCCTCCACTTT. The chain uses TRBV27 and TRBJ1-6; TRBD1 agrees at 7 bases. V lost 3 bases, J lost 10 bases, and 9 bases stayed unmatched. This CDR3 is 15 amino acids long. Germline lookup yields CDR1 MNHEY and CDR2 SMNVEV (reference sequence).

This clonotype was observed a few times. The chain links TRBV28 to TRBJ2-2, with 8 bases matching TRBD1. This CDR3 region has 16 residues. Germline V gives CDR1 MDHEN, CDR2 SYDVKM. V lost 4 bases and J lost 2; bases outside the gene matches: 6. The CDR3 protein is CASSSTGALNTGELFF. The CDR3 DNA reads TGTGCCAGCAGTTCGACAGGGGCCTTAAACACCGGGGAGCTGTTTTTT.

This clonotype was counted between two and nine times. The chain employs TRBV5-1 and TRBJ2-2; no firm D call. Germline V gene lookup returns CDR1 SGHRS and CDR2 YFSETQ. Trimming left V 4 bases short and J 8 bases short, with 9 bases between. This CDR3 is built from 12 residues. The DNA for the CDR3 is TGCGCCAGCAGCCTCCTGGTGGGGGAGCTGTTTTTT. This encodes CASSLLVGELFF.

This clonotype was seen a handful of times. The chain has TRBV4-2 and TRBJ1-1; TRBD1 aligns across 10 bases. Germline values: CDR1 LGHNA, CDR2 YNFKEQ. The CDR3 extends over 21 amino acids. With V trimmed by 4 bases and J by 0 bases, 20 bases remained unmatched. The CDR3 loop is CASSRRAGTGERGRMNTEAFF. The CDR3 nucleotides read TGTGCCAGCAGCCGCCGGGCCGGGACAGGGGAAAGGGGGAGAATGAACACTGAAGCTTTCTTT.

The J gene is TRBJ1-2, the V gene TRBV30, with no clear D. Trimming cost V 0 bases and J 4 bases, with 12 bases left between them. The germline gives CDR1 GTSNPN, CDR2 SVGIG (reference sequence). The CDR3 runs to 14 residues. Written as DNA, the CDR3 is TGTGCCTGGAGTGTACCCGGAGCTGGCTATGGCTACACCTTC. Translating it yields CAWSVPGAGYGYTF.

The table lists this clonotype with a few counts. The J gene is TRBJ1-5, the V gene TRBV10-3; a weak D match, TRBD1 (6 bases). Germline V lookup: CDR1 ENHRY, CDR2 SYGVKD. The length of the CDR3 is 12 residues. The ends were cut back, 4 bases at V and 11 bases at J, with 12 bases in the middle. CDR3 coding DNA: TGTGCCATCAGTGGACAGGACGCAACCCAGCATTTT. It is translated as CAISGQDATQHF.

The CDR3 coding sequence is TGTGCCAGCAGTTTAGTTGCGGGTTTGAAGACCCAGTACTTC. Its protein product is CASSLVAGLKTQYF. This chain uses TRBV12-3 or TRBV12-4 with TRBJ2-5, with TRBD2 as a possible D gene (5 bases). V lost 1 base and J 6 bases, leaving 12 bases between the germline ends. This CDR3 is 14 amino acids long.

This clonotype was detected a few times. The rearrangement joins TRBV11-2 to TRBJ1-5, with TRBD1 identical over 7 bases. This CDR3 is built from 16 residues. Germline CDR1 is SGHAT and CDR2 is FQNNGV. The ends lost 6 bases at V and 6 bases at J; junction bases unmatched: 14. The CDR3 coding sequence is TGTGCCAGCAGTCCCACCACAGGGGCGCGGGGTCAGCCCCAGCATTTT. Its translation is CASSPTTGARGQPQHF. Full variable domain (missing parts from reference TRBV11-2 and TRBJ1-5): EAGVAQSPRYKIIEKRQSVAFWCNPISGHATLYWYQQILGQGPKLLIQFQNNGVVDDSQLPKDRFSAERLKGVDSTLKIQPAKLEDSAVYLCASSPTTGARGQPQHFGDGTRLSIL.